One sample yielded the 7 T cell receptor beta chains listed below, sequenced in a study of human T cells and chemical hapten exposure. Regarding time point: pre-sensitization, week 0. As to treatment: therapeutic diphenylcyclopropenone sensitization with weekly scalp DPC. TCRdb redid the calling of the RACE reads with MiXCR, one entry per CDR3 protein. The sample carries some 200,000 distinct CDR3 sequences, 30% recorded once. Source: whole blood, taken in connection with sensitization to the hapten diphenylcyclopropenone (DPC). These receptors were obtained from a woman between 25 and 40 years old with alopecia areata. Some clones in this sample may be carry-over from other donors' samples.

The chain is built from TRBV7-9 and TRBJ1-4; D remains unclear. This CDR3 region has 14 residues. V lost 8 bases to trimming and J lost 0 bases, with 10 bases between them. CDR1 is SEHNR, CDR2 FQNEAQ, per germline (reference sequence). The CDR3, as DNA: TGTGCCAGCGGCGACGGCACAACTAATGAAAAACTGTTTTTT. Protein: CASGDGTTNEKLFF.

This clonotype was counted a few times. The CDR3 DNA follows: TGTGCCAGACGACCGAGCTCTGGAAACACCATATATTTT. Translated: CARRPSSGNTIYF. The gene calls are TRBV2 and TRBJ1-3, with D unresolved. This CDR3 comprises 13 residues. V lost 9 bases, J lost 0 bases, and 9 bases lay in between. From germline, CDR1 is SNHLY and CDR2 FYNNEI.

This clonotype was seen more than once but under ten times. The chain recombines TRBV5-1 with TRBJ1-4; the match to TRBD1 covers 8 bases. Losses at the gene ends were 4 bases for V and 7 bases for J; bases not matched to a gene: 6. CDR1 and CDR2 from the germline V gene are SGHRS and YFSETQ. The CDR3 extends over 14 amino acids. The CDR3 coding sequence is TGCGCCAGCAGCGAACGGACAGGGATTGAAAAACTGTTTTTT. It yields the protein CASSERTGIEKLFF.

This clonotype occurred once. The chain carries TRBV28 and TRBJ2-1; D not resolved. CDR1 MDHEN and CDR2 SYDVKM come from the germline V gene. V was shortened by 10 bases and J by 2 bases, with 15 bases between the two germline ends. CDR3 length: 14 residues. CDR3 DNA sequence: TGTGCCACCACGTCGGCGGTTACCTACAATGAGCAGTTCTTC. Amino acid sequence: CATTSAVTYNEQFF.

The genes are TRBV7-2 and TRBJ1-1; D unresolved. The V end was cut by 1 base, the J end by 11 bases, with 14 bases between. This CDR3 contains 13 residues. Germline CDR1 and CDR2: SGHTA and FQGNSA. For the CDR3, the DNA is TGTGCCAGCAGCTTAGGAGGGTCAGGTCGGGCTTTCTTT. Protein product: CASSLGGSGRAFF.

The chain carries TRBV7-2 and TRBJ1-6, with D possibly being TRBD1 (5 bases). This CDR3 spans 15 amino acids. V was cut by 5 bases and J by 10 bases, with 18 bases left in between. Per the germline V gene, CDR1 is SGHTA and CDR2 is FQGNSA. The CDR3, as DNA: TGTGCCAGCAGCAGCCCCAGGGCTTTAGGGTCACCCCTCCACTTT. Its translation is CASSSPRALGSPLHF.

This clonotype was seen a few times. The chain carries TRBV9 and TRBJ1-1; TRBD1 is a possible D gene (6 bases). This CDR3 spans 12 amino acids. CDR1 is SGDLS, CDR2 YYNGEE, per germline. Deletions cut 6 bases from V and 5 bases from J, with 11 bases between. The CDR3 reads CASKPGETEAFF. The CDR3 nucleotides are TGTGCCAGCAAACCAGGGGAAACTGAAGCTTTCTTT.